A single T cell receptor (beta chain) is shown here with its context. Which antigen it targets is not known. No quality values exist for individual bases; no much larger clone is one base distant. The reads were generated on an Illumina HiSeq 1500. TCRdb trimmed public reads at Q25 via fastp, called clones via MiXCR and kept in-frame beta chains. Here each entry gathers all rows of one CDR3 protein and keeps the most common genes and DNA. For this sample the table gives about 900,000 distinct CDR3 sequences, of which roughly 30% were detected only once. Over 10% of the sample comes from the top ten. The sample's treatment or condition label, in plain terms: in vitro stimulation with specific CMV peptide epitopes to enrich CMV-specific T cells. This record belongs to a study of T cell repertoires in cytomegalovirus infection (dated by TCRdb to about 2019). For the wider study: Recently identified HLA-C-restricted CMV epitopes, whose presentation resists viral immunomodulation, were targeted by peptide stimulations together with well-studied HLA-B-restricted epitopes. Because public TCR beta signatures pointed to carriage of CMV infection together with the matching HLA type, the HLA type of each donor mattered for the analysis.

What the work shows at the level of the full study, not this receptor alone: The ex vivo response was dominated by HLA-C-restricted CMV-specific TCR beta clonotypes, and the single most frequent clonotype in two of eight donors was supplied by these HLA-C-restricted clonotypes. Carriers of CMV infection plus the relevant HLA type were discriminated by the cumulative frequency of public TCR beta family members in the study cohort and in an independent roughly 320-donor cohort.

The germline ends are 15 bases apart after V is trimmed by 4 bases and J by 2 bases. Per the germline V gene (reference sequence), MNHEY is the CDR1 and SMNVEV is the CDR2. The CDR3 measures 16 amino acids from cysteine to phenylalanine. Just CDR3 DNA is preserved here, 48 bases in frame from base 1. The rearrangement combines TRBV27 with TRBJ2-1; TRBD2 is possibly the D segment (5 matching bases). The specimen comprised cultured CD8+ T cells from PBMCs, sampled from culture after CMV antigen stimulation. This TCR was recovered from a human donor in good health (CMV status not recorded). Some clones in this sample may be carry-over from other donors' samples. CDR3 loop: CASSSSLGYTYNEQFF. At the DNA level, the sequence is TGTGCCAGCAGTTCATCACTAGGTTATACCTACAATGAGCAGTTCTTC.